The rows below give T cell receptor beta chains drawn from one sample of a study of shared clonotypes between healthy human individuals. Sequencing was performed with immunoSEQ multiplex PCR; in TCRdb, only in-frame clones are kept and a portion is missing. The sample holds about 600,000 clones, 97% seen once. The sample taken for sequencing was naive CD4+ T cells sorted from blood. These TCRs come from a woman aged 25 to 39 in good health. The CDR3 runs from the conserved cysteine through the conserved F or W. The D gene is left open where the match is weak. Part of the rows lack a size; the others show once, few, many or a class for expanded clones.

NA TRBJ2-1 TRBD1 TRBV7-2 CASSPRTGNYNEQFF TGTGCCAGCAGCCCACGGACAGGGAACTACAATGAGCAGTTCTTC
NA TRBJ2-7 TRBD1 TRBV28 CASSSRQGKYF TGTGCCAGCAGTTCCCGACAGGGGAAGTACTTC
NA TRBJ2-2 TRBD2 TRBV2 CASRTSVNTGELFF TGTGCCAGCAGGACTAGCGTGAACACCGGGGAGCTGTTTTTT
NA TRBJ1-3 NA TRBV11-2 CASSLLGSSGNTIYF TGTGCCAGCAGCTTATTAGGGAGCTCTGGAAACACCATATATTTT
NA TRBJ2-7 NA TRBV13 CASSLVSSYEQYF TGTGCCAGCAGCTTAGTTAGTTCCTACGAGCAGTACTTC
NA TRBJ2-1 TRBD2 TRBV19 CASSIGREFDNEQFF TGTGCCAGTAGTATTGGGCGGGAGTTCGACAATGAGCAGTTCTTC
NA TRBJ2-6 TRBD1 TRBV5-1 CASSERTGWETRPGANVLTF TGCGCCAGCAGCGAGAGGACAGGGTGGGAAACTCGTCCTGGGGCCAACGTCCTGACTTTC
NA TRBJ1-5 NA TRBV6-1 CASRGQYSNQPQHF TGTGCCAGCAGAGGACAATATAGCAATCAGCCCCAGCATTTT
NA TRBJ2-5 NA TRBV5-4 CASSTNPGSQETQYF TGTGCCAGCAGCACAAACCCAGGGTCCCAAGAGACCCAGTACTTC
NA TRBJ2-2 NA TRBV2 CANQQESHANTGELFF TGTGCCAACCAACAGGAATCCCACGCGAACACCGGGGAGCTGTTTTTT
NA TRBJ2-2 NA TRBV7-3 CASSLQGPRGTGELFF TGTGCCAGCAGCTTACAGGGACCCCGGGGAACCGGGGAGCTGTTTTTT
NA TRBJ2-7 TRBD2 TRBV2 CASSESLAGGYEQYF TGTGCCAGCAGTGAAAGCCTAGCGGGGGGATACGAGCAGTACTTC
NA TRBJ1-1 NA TRBV19 CASSIQRGAFF TGTGCCAGTAGTATACAGCGTGGGGCTTTCTTT
NA TRBJ2-3 TRBD2 TRBV7-2 CASSKEAGARTDTQYF TGTGCCAGCAGCAAAGAAGCGGGAGCGCGCACAGATACGCAGTATTTT
NA TRBJ2-2 NA TRBV2 CASSGGPTGELFF TGTGCCAGCAGTGGAGGGCCCACCGGGGAGCTGTTTTTT
NA TRBJ2-1 NA TRBV14 CASSQSGDLGRNEQFF TGTGCCAGCAGCCAGTCAGGGGACTTAGGGCGAAATGAGCAGTTCTTC
NA TRBJ2-5 NA TRBV4-1 CASSQEIGLGCHF TGCGCCAGCAGCCAAGAAATAGGCCTTGGGTGTCACTTC
once TRBJ1-2 TRBD1 TRBV6-5 CASSYSEGRGLRGYTF TGTGCCAGCAGTTACTCTGAAGGCAGGGGGCTTCGGGGCTACACCTTC
NA TRBJ2-1 TRBD2 TRBV28 CASSFPGGNNEQFF TGTGCCAGCAGTTTTCCGGGGGGAAACAATGAGCAGTTCTTC
NA TRBJ2-1 NA TRBV6-5 CASNFLGEQFF TGTGCCAGCAATTTTCTTGGTGAGCAGTTCTTC
once TRBJ2-3 NA TRBV19 CASNGRYRTSTDTQYF TGTGCCAGTAATGGACGGTACCGAACTAGCACAGATACGCAGTATTTT
NA TRBJ2-3 NA TRBV5-1 CASSLGQPTDTQYF TGCGCCAGCAGCTTGGGACAGCCCACAGATACGCAGTATTTT
NA TRBJ2-5 NA TRBV6-6 CASSLTGPPKTQYF TGTGCCAGCAGTTTGACGGGCCCTCCGAAGACCCAGTACTTC
NA TRBJ1-2 NA TRBV28 CASSITRGIGYTF TGTGCCAGCAGCATCACAAGGGGTATCGGCTACACCTTC
NA TRBJ2-7 TRBD2 TRBV27 CASSLREGRNEQYF TGTGCCAGCAGTTTGCGGGAGGGCCGGAACGAGCAGTACTTC
NA TRBJ1-3 NA TRBV19 CASSMDVSSGNTIYF TGTGCCAGTAGTATGGACGTAAGCTCTGGAAACACCATATATTTT
once TRBJ2-7 NA TRBV28 CATLTPRGEQYF TGTGCCACCCTAACCCCCAGGGGCGAGCAGTACTTC
NA TRBJ1-1 NA TRBV28 CAAERGDFNTEAFF TGTGCCGCCGAAAGGGGGGATTTTAACACTGAAGCTTTCTTT
NA TRBJ2-1 NA TRBV5-8 CASSLNLGINRGNEQFF TGTGCCAGCAGCTTAAACTTAGGAATAAATAGGGGCAATGAGCAGTTCTTC
NA TRBJ2-5 NA TRBV7-2 CASSSLGIRETQYF TGTGCCAGCAGCTCCTTAGGTATTCGAGAGACCCAGTACTTC
NA TRBJ1-3 NA TRBV4-1 CASSQIRGASGNTIYF TGCGCCAGCAGCCAAATTCGGGGGGCCTCTGGAAACACCATATATTTT
once TRBJ2-7 TRBD1 TRBV6-1 CASSSGQAGSYEQYF TGTGCCAGCAGCAGCGGACAGGCTGGCTCCTACGAGCAGTACTTC
NA TRBJ2-3 NA TRBV28 CASRENPGTYHTDTQYF TGTGCCAGCAGAGAGAACCCCGGAACTTATCACACAGATACGCAGTATTTT
NA TRBJ2-5 NA TRBV5-4 CASSPVNRARGETQYF TGTGCCAGCAGCCCAGTTAACAGGGCCAGGGGTGAGACCCAGTACTTC
NA TRBJ2-7 TRBD1 TRBV6-1 CASNQRQGAYEQYF TGTGCCAGCAACCAAAGACAGGGGGCTTACGAGCAGTACTTC
NA TRBJ1-5 TRBD1 TRBV28 CASSTGQGIPSNQPQHF TGTGCCAGCAGTACGGGACAGGGCATTCCGAGCAATCAGCCCCAGCATTTT
once TRBJ2-3 TRBD2 TRBV28 CASSFPATSGRPFPGADTQYF TGTGCCAGCAGTTTTCCTGCGACTAGCGGGAGGCCCTTCCCAGGGGCAGATACGCAGTATTTT
NA TRBJ2-1 NA TRBV2 CASSEQYNEQFF TGTGCCAGCAGTGAACAGTACAATGAGCAGTTCTTC
NA TRBJ2-1 NA TRBV5-1 CASSLSGVGNEQFF TGCGCCAGCAGCTTATCGGGAGTCGGCAATGAGCAGTTCTTC
NA TRBJ1-5 TRBD1 TRBV7-4 CASSPHITGTENQPQHF TGTGCCAGCAGCCCACACATTACCGGGACAGAAAATCAGCCCCAGCATTTT
NA TRBJ2-6 NA TRBV27 CASSFQALLGANVLTF TGTGCCAGCAGTTTTCAGGCGTTACTTGGGGCCAACGTCCTGACTTTC
NA TRBJ1-2 NA TRBV19 CASSSLSGEGYTF TGTGCCAGTAGTTCTTTATCAGGGGAAGGCTACACCTTC
NA TRBJ1-1 NA TRBV5-4 CASSFQINVNTEAFF TGTGCCAGCAGCTTCCAAATCAACGTGAACACTGAAGCTTTCTTT
NA TRBJ2-7 NA TRBV7-9 CASSSGPEQYF TGTGCCAGCAGCTCCGGGCCCGAGCAGTACTTC
NA TRBJ2-7 TRBD2 TRBV4-2 CASSVTSGRGTYEQYF TGTGCCAGCAGCGTCACTAGCGGGAGAGGCACCTACGAGCAGTACTTC
NA TRBJ2-4 NA TRBV5-1 CASSPDSRKNIQYF TGCGCCAGCAGCCCGGACAGTCGCAAAAACATTCAGTACTTC
NA TRBJ2-7 NA TRBV11-2 CASSQNRVGEQYF TGTGCCAGCAGCCAAAACAGGGTTGGCGAGCAGTACTTC
NA TRBJ2-5 NA TRBV27 CASSTGLYQETQYF TGTGCCAGCAGTACGGGACTGTACCAAGAGACCCAGTACTTC
NA TRBJ2-1 NA TRBV4-1 CASSQEDRTPGGEQFF TGCGCCAGCAGCCAAGAGGACAGGACCCCGGGGGGTGAGCAGTTCTTC
NA TRBJ2-1 TRBD1 TRBV13 CASSTPPGQSSYNEQFF TGTGCCAGCAGCACTCCACCGGGACAGAGCTCCTACAATGAGCAGTTCTTC
NA TRBJ2-3 NA TRBV2 CASILDAGAATDTQYF TGTGCCAGCATCCTTGACGCGGGGGCAGCGACAGATACGCAGTATTTT
NA TRBJ2-3 NA TRBV6-6 CASSYSTLTDTQYF TGTGCCAGCAGTTACTCGACGTTAACAGATACGCAGTATTTT